This record concerns one T cell receptor beta chain sequence. This entry comes from a study of Graves' ophthalmopathy and Graves' hyperthyroidism. Per the germline V gene, CDR1 is MDHEN and CDR2 is SYDVKM. V was shortened by 3 bases and J by 5 bases, with 22 bases between the two germline ends. The CDR3 runs 17 residues. RNA transcripts were the source from which TCR beta CDR3 regions were amplified. The library came from an HTBI-primed first-round RT-PCR and a second-round multiplex PCR. TCRdb processed the multiplex PCR reads anew with MiXCR; each CDR3 protein has one entry. This sample carries 200,000 to 250,000 distinct CDR3 sequences, 20% to 25% of them seen once, and the ten largest clones take more than 35%.

Sample: peripheral blood. The receptor comes from a woman in her fifties or sixties with Graves' ophthalmopathy. This rearrangement joins TRBV28 to TRBJ1-1, with D tentatively TRBD1 (6 bases). The CDR3 DNA is TGTGCCAGCAGTTTGGCGCGGTGGGCAGGGGAAGGGACTGAAGCTTTCTTT. Protein sequence: CASSLARWAGEGTEAFF.